What follows are 9 T cell receptor beta chains derived from one specimen sequenced in a study of T cells in Graves' hyperthyroidism and ophthalmopathy. RNA transcripts were the template for amplifying TCR beta CDR3 regions. Primed by the HTBI set, a first-round RT-PCR was run on the TCR CDR3. TCRdb re-called the multiplex PCR reads through MiXCR, storing one row per CDR3 protein. Of more than 300,000 distinct CDR3 sequences listed, approximately 17% are singletons. The sample consisted of blood. The receptors here all came from a man aged 18 to 35 with Graves' ophthalmopathy.

The sample holds many counts of this clonotype. The gene calls are TRBV7-9 and TRBJ2-1; TRBD2 matches at 10 bases. V dropped 4 bases and J dropped 4; count of bases not matched to a gene: 10. Germline V CDR1 and CDR2: SEHNR, FQNEAQ (reference sequence). This CDR3 is 17 amino acids long. DNA of the CDR3: TGTGCCAGCAGCTCCGGAAACCTAGCGGGGGCGTACAATGAGCAGTTCTTC. It is translated as CASSSGNLAGAYNEQFF.

Comments on this clonotype: Being one base from a much bigger clone, this may be a read error. CDR3 sequence reads: CASSSLDSYGYTF. CDR3 in DNA: TGTGCCAGCAGTTCCCTGGACAGCTATGGCTACACCTTC. The V call is TRBV27, the J call TRBJ1-2; maybe TRBD1 (6 bases). The ends were cut back, 4 bases at V and 4 bases at J, with 10 bases in the middle. There are 13 residues in the CDR3. CDR1 and CDR2 from the germline V gene are MNHEY and SMNVEV (reference sequence).

Written as DNA, the CDR3 is TGTGCCAGCAGCTTTCCGGAGGGTACGAGGGGCTACACCTTC. It encodes CASSFPEGTRGYTF. The chain links TRBV5-4 to TRBJ1-2; no definite D call. This CDR3 has 14 amino acids. CDR1 and CDR2 from the germline V gene are SGHNT and YYREEE (reference sequence). V was clipped by 2 bases and J by 8 bases, with 16 bases between them.

In its sample, this clonotype was seen a few times. The chain couples TRBV7-9 to TRBJ1-3; no definite D call. V was cut by 5 bases and J by 4 bases, with 15 bases left in between. CDR1 is SEHNR and CDR2 is FQNEAQ in the germline V gene (reference sequence). This CDR3 comprises 15 residues. The CDR3 nucleotides are TGTGCCAGCAGCGCCCTGGAAGCCTCGGGAAACACCATATATTTT. Protein sequence: CASSALEASGNTIYF.

This clonotype was counted ten times or more. The chain employs TRBV20-1 and TRBJ2-5; 11 bases are a match to TRBD2. V was pared by 1 base and J by 5 bases, with 12 bases of the junction left unmatched. The CDR3 spans 17 residues. Germline CDR1 and CDR2: DFQATT and SNEGSKA (reference sequence). This CDR3 is CSARAGTSGYGRETQYF. CDR3 nucleotides: TGCAGTGCTAGAGCCGGGACTAGCGGATACGGGCGGGAGACCCAGTACTTC.

The gene calls are TRBV6-1 and TRBJ2-7, with D possibly TRBD1 on 5 matching bases. V gave up 4 bases and J gave up 2 bases, with 9 bases separating them. The V gene's germline CDR1 is MNHNS and CDR2 SASEGT. CDR3 length: 13 residues. Written as DNA, the CDR3 is TGTGCCAGCAGTGTATACAGGACCTACGAGCAGTACTTC. Amino acid sequence: CASSVYRTYEQYF.

This clonotype came up once. A clone one base away is much larger, so this may be a read error. The chain combines TRBV18 with TRBJ1-1, with D perhaps TRBD1 (6 bases). CDR1 and CDR2 from the germline V gene are KGHSH and LQKENI. CDR3 size: 16 residues. The V and J ends lost 2 bases and 7 bases respectively, with 20 bases between them. The CDR3 region has the DNA TGTGCCAGCTCACCAACCCTGGGACACCGCTGTGGTGAAGCTTTCTTT. Protein: CASSPTLGHRCGEAFF.

The chain employs TRBV10-1 and TRBJ1-1; no definite D call. The germline V gene has CDR1 WNHNN and CDR2 SYGVQD (reference sequence). The CDR3 consists of 13 residues. The V and J ends lost 0 bases and 11 bases respectively, with 13 bases between them. The CDR3 DNA is TGCGCCAGCAGTGAGTCAACCCCCGAGGCGGCTTTCTTT. Its translation is CASSESTPEAAFF.

This clonotype was seen repeatedly, ten times or more. This chain joins TRBV20-1 and TRBJ2-1, with D perhaps matching TRBD1 (7 bases). The V gene lost 1 base and the J gene lost 4 bases, with 14 bases spanning the gap. Looked up from germline, CDR1 is DFQATT and CDR2 is SNEGSKA (reference sequence). The CDR3 runs 15 residues. CDR3 region: CSARVQGTDYNEQFF. The CDR3 DNA follows: TGCAGTGCTAGAGTACAGGGGACTGATTACAATGAGCAGTTCTTC.